The subject of this entry is one T cell receptor beta chain. Study processing details: By means of reference gene primer amplification, nucleated cell counts were estimated. TCRdb's table, derived via immunoSEQ multiplex PCR, lists solely in-frame clones and lacks some. That table gives V, J and clone size, and the DNA gave D and trimming. The table records around 300,000 clones, about nine tenths of them present only once. This specimen belongs to a study of blood T cell repertoires in COVID-19. Study details: There were acute and convalescent COVID-19 samples, and they came from the United States, Italy and Spain. In each case, the material was cDNA or gDNA derived from T cells, B-cell-depleted T cells, or PBMCs.

CDR1 WSHSY and CDR2 SAAADI come from the germline V gene. The CDR3 runs 14 residues. V shed 4 bases and J shed 4 bases, with 14 bases lying between them. Sample: peripheral blood. This TCR was sampled from a woman aged 40-49 years who had recovered from COVID-19. V is TRBV10-2 and J is TRBJ2-7; D is perhaps TRBD1 (5 bases). CDR3 sequence (DNA): TGCGCCAGCAGTGGACAGCTAGAAGTTTACGAGCAGTACTTC. Amino acid sequence: CASSGQLEVYEQYF.